These 16 T cell receptor beta chains originate from one sample sequenced in a study of memory CD4+ T cells and cytomegalovirus serostatus. Single viable CD3+CD4+CD8-CD45RO+ cells were sorted as the memory CD4+ T cells. Measured with immunoSEQ multiplex PCR; TCRdb has only the in-frame clones, and not every one. In the table there are about 41,000 clones, 79% of which are singletons. Sequenced material: memory CD4+ T cells from blood. All receptors derive from an adult in good health and CMV-seronegative.

The CDR3 here is CASRQQGATNQPQHF. The CDR3 nucleotides read TGTGCCAGCAGGCAACAGGGGGCGACCAATCAGCCCCAGCATTTT. The rearrangement uses TRBV2 and TRBJ1-5; 9 bases align to TRBD1. CDR3 length: 15 amino acids. Per the germline V gene, CDR1 is SNHLY and CDR2 is FYNNEI. Trimming removed 6 bases from V and 3 bases from J; junction bases left unmatched: 6.

This sequence joins TRBV30 and TRBJ1-2; 8 bases are shared with TRBD1. The V gene end was trimmed by 3 bases and the J gene end by 6 bases; junction bases not matched to a gene: 9. Germline values: CDR1 GTSNPN, CDR2 SVGIG (reference sequence). The CDR3 loop spans 14 amino acids. CDR3 region: CAWRVIQGVDGYTF. CDR3 in DNA: TGTGCCTGGAGAGTAATACAGGGGGTGGATGGCTACACCTTC.

The chain links TRBV7-9 to TRBJ2-5; D call uncertain. Germline V lookup: CDR1 SEHNR, CDR2 FQNEAQ (reference sequence). The CDR3 is made up of 16 amino acids. V was shortened by 1 base and J by 1 base, with 13 bases between the two germline ends. The CDR3 DNA sequence: TGTGCCAGCAGCTTAGTGGGATCCTGGGGCCAAGAGACCCAGTACTTC. Its translation: CASSLVGSWGQETQYF.

This clone was seen just once. This chain joins TRBV6-6 and TRBJ2-3; D perhaps matches TRBD2 (7 bases). Germline V gene lookup returns CDR1 MNHNY and CDR2 SVGAGI (reference sequence). The CDR3 is 16 amino acids. Trimming removed 4 bases at V and 1 base at J, with 15 bases between. CDR3: CASSSRGGGRTDTQYF. The DNA for the CDR3 is TGTGCCAGCAGTTCCCGAGGGGGGGGTCGCACAGATACGCAGTATTTT.

V usage is TRBV9 and J usage is TRBJ1-2; D not resolved. Germline V gene sequence: CDR1 SGDLS, CDR2 YYNGEE. This CDR3 has 15 residues. Trimming removed 1 base from V and 6 bases from J, with 16 bases in between. CDR3 protein: CASSVRLGQVHGYTF. Written as DNA, the CDR3 is TGTGCCAGCAGCGTACGTCTTGGGCAGGTCCATGGCTACACCTTC.

This clone was detected a few times. This chain joins TRBV19 and TRBJ2-3; D not certain. V lost 3 bases to trimming and J lost 6 bases, with 7 bases between them. There are 12 residues in the CDR3. The germline V gene has CDR1 LNHDA and CDR2 SQIVND (reference sequence). CDR3 DNA: TGTGCCAGTAGTATTAAGTCGGATACGCAGTATTTT. This sequence encodes CASSIKSDTQYF.

This clone was observed once. V gene TRBV30 combines with J gene TRBJ1-6; a weak D match, TRBD1 (6 bases). CDR3 length: 14 amino acids. Trimming cost V 7 bases and J 3 bases, with 13 bases left between them. Germline V gene data show CDR1 as GTSNPN and CDR2 as SVGIG (reference sequence). CDR3 bases: TGTGCCTCGAAGCAGGACAGCTATAATTCACCCCTCCACTTT. This translates into CASKQDSYNSPLHF.

This chain joins TRBV5-1 and TRBJ2-1, with D possibly TRBD2 on 6 matching bases. The CDR3 loop spans 14 amino acids. The germline CDR1 and CDR2 sequences are SGHRS and YFSETQ. Trimming cost V 2 bases and J 2 bases, with 8 bases left between them. The DNA of the CDR3 is TGCGCCAGCAGCTTCGGAGGGACCTACAATGAGCAGTTCTTC. It specifies CASSFGGTYNEQFF.

The rearrangement uses TRBV27 and TRBJ2-1; D is perhaps TRBD1 or TRBD2 (5 bases each). The V gene's germline CDR1 is MNHEY and CDR2 SMNVEV (reference sequence). The CDR3 totals 17 residues. V shed 6 bases and J shed 6 bases, with 24 bases lying between them. CDR3 sequence: CASRGRGQNSGRNEQFF. The DNA of the CDR3 is TGTGCCAGCAGAGGCCGGGGCCAGAACTCTGGTCGCAATGAGCAGTTCTTC.

The rearrangement links TRBV27 to TRBJ2-5; 10 bases map to TRBD2. The CDR3 loop spans 15 amino acids. The germline gives CDR1 MNHEY, CDR2 SMNVEV (reference sequence). J gave up 7 bases and V 3 bases, and 8 bases lay outside the gene matches. The CDR3 is CASSFQIAGGGTQYF. CDR3 sequence (DNA): TGTGCCAGCAGTTTCCAGATAGCGGGGGGTGGGACCCAGTACTTC.

This clone was picked up a small number of times. The V call is TRBV30, the J call TRBJ1-1, with D perhaps TRBD1 (5 bases). V gave up 5 bases and J gave up 1 base, with 5 bases separating them. Germline V lookup: CDR1 GTSNPN, CDR2 SVGIG (reference sequence). The CDR3 runs 11 residues. CDR3 protein: CAWGGNTEAFF. The CDR3 coding sequence is TGTGCCTGGGGGGGGAACACTGAAGCTTTCTTT.

The genes are TRBV5-1 and TRBJ2-5, with 15 bases lining up with TRBD2. This CDR3 is 20 amino acids long. V shed 4 bases, J shed 2 bases, and the junction held 15 bases outside the gene matches. The V gene's germline CDR1 is SGHRS and CDR2 YFSETQ. This chain's CDR3 is CASSQGLAGGKPTTQETQYF. CDR3 sequence (DNA): TGCGCCAGCAGCCAAGGACTAGCGGGGGGGAAACCAACTACACAAGAGACCCAGTACTTC.

The CDR3 spells CSVVRVREEAFF. As DNA, the CDR3 is TGCAGCGTTGTCCGGGTGAGGGAAGAAGCTTTCTTT. The rearrangement joins TRBV29-1 to TRBJ1-1; D gene uncertain. The CDR3 totals 12 residues. The V gene lost 4 bases and the J gene lost 8 bases, with 14 bases spanning the gap. Looked up from germline, CDR1 is SQVTM and CDR2 is ANQGSEA.

This chain joins TRBV19 and TRBJ2-7; possibly TRBD2 for D (6 bases). CDR1 and CDR2 (germline): LNHDA, SQIVND (reference sequence). Trimming cost V 7 bases and J 2 bases, with 12 bases left between them. This CDR3 is 13 amino acids long. The CDR3 DNA is TGTGCCAGTAAGGCGGGGCCCGCCTACGAGCAGTACTTC. Translating gives CASKAGPAYEQYF.

This rearrangement joins TRBV29-1 to TRBJ1-4; no clear D gene. In germline, CDR1 is SQVTM, CDR2 ANQGSEA. The CDR3 consists of 12 residues. The germline V and J ends were trimmed by 6 bases and 8 bases, with 13 bases remaining between them. CDR3 region: CSVVDQGEKLFF. In nucleotides, the CDR3 is TGCAGCGTGGTGGACCAAGGAGAAAAACTGTTTTTT.

V usage is TRBV6-5 and J usage is TRBJ1-1; D gene uncertain. Trimming removed 0 bases at V and 8 bases at J, with 10 bases between. Germline V gives CDR1 MNHEY, CDR2 SVGAGI. This CDR3 spans 13 amino acids. The CDR3: CASSYSVELEAFF. In nucleotides, the CDR3 is TGTGCCAGCAGTTACTCGGTGGAGTTAGAAGCTTTCTTT.